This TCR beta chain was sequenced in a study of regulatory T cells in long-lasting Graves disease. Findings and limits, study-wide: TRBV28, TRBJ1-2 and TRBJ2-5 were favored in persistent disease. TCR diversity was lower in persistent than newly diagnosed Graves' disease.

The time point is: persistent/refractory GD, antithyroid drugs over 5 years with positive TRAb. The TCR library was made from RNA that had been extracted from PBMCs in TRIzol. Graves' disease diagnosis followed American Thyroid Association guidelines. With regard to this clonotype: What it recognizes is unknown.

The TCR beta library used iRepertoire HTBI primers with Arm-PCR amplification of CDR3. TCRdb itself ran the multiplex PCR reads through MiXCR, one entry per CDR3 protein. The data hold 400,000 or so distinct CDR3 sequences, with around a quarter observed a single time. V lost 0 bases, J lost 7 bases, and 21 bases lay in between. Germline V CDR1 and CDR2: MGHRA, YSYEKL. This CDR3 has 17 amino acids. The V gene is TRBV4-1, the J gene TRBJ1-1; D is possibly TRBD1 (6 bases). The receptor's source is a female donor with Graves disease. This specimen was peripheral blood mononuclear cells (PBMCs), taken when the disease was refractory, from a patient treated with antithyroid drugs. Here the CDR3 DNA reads TGCGCCAGCAGCCAAGATATCTCCGGGGGGCGAAGGGGTGAAGCTTTCTTT. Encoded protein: CASSQDISGGRRGEAFF.